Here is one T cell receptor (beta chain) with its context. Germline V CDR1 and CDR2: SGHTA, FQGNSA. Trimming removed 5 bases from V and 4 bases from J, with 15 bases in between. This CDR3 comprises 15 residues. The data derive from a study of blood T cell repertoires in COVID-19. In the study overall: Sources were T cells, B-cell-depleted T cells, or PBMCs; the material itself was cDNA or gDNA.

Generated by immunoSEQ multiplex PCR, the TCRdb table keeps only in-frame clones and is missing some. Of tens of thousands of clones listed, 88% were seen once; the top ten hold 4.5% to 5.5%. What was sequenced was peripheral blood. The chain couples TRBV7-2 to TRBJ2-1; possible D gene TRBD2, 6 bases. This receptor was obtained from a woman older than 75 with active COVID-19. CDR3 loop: CASSLLAAPYNEQFF. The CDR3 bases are TGTGCCAGCAGCCTACTAGCAGCCCCTTACAATGAGCAGTTCTTC. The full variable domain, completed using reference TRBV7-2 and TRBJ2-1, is GAGVSQSPSNKVTEKGKDVELRCDPISGHTALYWYRQSLGQGLEFLIYFQGNSAPDKSGLPSDRFSAERTGGSVSTLTIQRTQQEDSAVYLCASSLLAAPYNEQFFGPGTRLTVL.